These T cell receptor beta chains were read from a single sample in a study of response to subunit inactivated influenza vaccine. TCRdb re-called the RT-PCR reads through MiXCR, storing one row per CDR3 protein. Of over 750,000 distinct CDR3 sequences listed, 20% to 25% are singletons. This sample comprised PBMCs from blood, obtained 4 to 6 days after vaccination. The receptors derive from a man aged 50-59 years who received an inactivated influenza vaccine. Both conserved end residues are part of each CDR3. D genes are given only for firm matches. Size values are once, few and many counts, or a class for expanded clones, and some rows have none.

j_gene	len	abundance	v_gene	d_gene	CDR3nt	CDR3aa
TRBJ1-2	10	few	TRBV20-1	NA	TGCAGTGCTCCCAGCTATGGCTACACCTTC	CSAPSYGYTF
TRBJ1-2	15	NA	TRBV7-2	NA	TGTGCCAGCAGCTTAATGAAGACATCTAACTATGGCTACACCTTC	CASSLMKTSNYGYTF
TRBJ2-5	15	NA	TRBV7-2	TRBD2	TGTGCCAGCAGCCAGACTAGCGGGGGGGCAGAGACCCAGTACTTC	CASSQTSGGAETQYF
TRBJ2-2	14	few	TRBV5-1	TRBD1	TGCGCCAGCAGGGGACAGGGTCTGACCGGGGAGCTGTTTTTT	CASRGQGLTGELFF
TRBJ1-1	15	NA	TRBV7-2	TRBD1	TGTGCCAGCAGCTTAGACAGGGGCTTGGAAACTGAAGCTTTCTTT	CASSLDRGLETEAFF
TRBJ2-3	16	NA	TRBV10-3	TRBD2	TGTGCCATCAGTGAGTCGACGACTAGCGGGGCGGATACGCAGTATTTT	CAISESTTSGADTQYF
TRBJ2-5	14	few	TRBV12-3/TRBV12-4	NA	TGTGCCAGCAGTTTTCATGGAAACCAAGAGACCCAGTACTTC	CASSFHGNQETQYF
TRBJ2-2	16	NA	TRBV7-8	TRBD1	TGTGCCAGCAGGCAACAGGGGGCTCTAAGGACCGGGGAGCTGTTTTTT	CASRQQGALRTGELFF
TRBJ2-1	16	NA	TRBV7-9	NA	TGTGCCAGCAGCTTAGTTCGGACAAACAAGGGCAATGAGCAGTTCTTC	CASSLVRTNKGNEQFF
TRBJ1-1	13	few	TRBV7-6	NA	TGTGCCCTAAGGACGGGCGTTAACACTGAAGCTTTCTTT	CALRTGVNTEAFF
TRBJ2-7	14	few	TRBV27	NA	TGTGCCAGCAGTTTACGAGGGGACCGCTACGAGCAGTACTTC	CASSLRGDRYEQYF
TRBJ2-7	13	few	TRBV27	NA	TGTGCCAGCAGTTTAGGGTTGCTCGGCGAGCAGTACTTC	CASSLGLLGEQYF
TRBJ1-1	14	few	TRBV7-9	NA	TGTGCCAGCAGCCTACGGGGGGAGAACACTGAAGCTTTCTTT	CASSLRGENTEAFF
TRBJ2-7	15	NA	TRBV15	NA	TGTGCCACCAGCAGTGATCTGATTGGGGCCTACGAGCAGTACTTC	CATSSDLIGAYEQYF
TRBJ1-4	14	few	TRBV6-5	NA	TGTGCCAGCAGTTACTCGATAGGGTTGGAAAAACTGTTTTTT	CASSYSIGLEKLFF
TRBJ2-7	14	NA	TRBV3-1	NA	TGTGCCAGCAGCCACAAACCAGGGTCCTACGAGCAGTACTTC	CASSHKPGSYEQYF
TRBJ2-7	15	NA	TRBV5-1	TRBD1	TGCGCCAGCAGCTACGGGACAGGGGGATTGGACGAGCAGTACTTC	CASSYGTGGLDEQYF
TRBJ2-5	15	few	TRBV29-1	TRBD2	TGCAGCGTTGGGTCTAGCGGGGGGGCCCGAGAGACCCAGTACTTC	CSVGSSGGARETQYF
TRBJ2-1	13	NA	TRBV29-1	TRBD2	TGCAGCGGGAGCGGGAGGGCTTACAATGAGCAGTTCTTC	CSGSGRAYNEQFF
TRBJ2-3	15	few	TRBV5-1	NA	TGCGCCAGCAGTTCGGGCGGGATTTTTACAGATACGCAGTATTTT	CASSSGGIFTDTQYF
TRBJ2-1	16	NA	TRBV24-1	TRBD2	TGTGCCACCAGTGTCTCTAGCGGGATGGCCTACAATGAGCAGTTCTTC	CATSVSSGMAYNEQFF